The T cell receptor beta chain described here comes from a study of T cell clusters in autoimmune cytopenias. For the study at large: Per sample, median TRB depth was approximately 54,000 reads, yielding a median about 2,500 distinct clonotypes. Broader study findings: Primary autoimmune cytopenia patients seemingly lacked the physiological T cell clusters found in healthy donors. TRB repertoire shifts in secondary cytopenia and chronic lymphocytic leukemia mostly reflected lymphoma, not autoimmunity. The T cell clusters were defined only in silico, without experimental functional validation.

Germline V gives CDR1 GTSNPN, CDR2 SVGIG (reference sequence). The CDR3 is 13 amino acids. TRB rearrangements were amplified by touch-down multiplex PCR with mixed TRB-A/B primers. TCRdb derives one entry per CDR3 protein from the multiplex PCR reads, leaving out DNA. Reported are nearly 9,000 distinct CDR3 sequences; the ten largest clones contain around 4%. TRB was amplified from approximately 250 ng of peripheral blood genomic DNA per sample. To note about this clonotype: The antigen remains unidentified.

The receptor was derived from a human donor with an autoimmune cytopenia or autoimmune hepatitis (not recorded which). The source material was peripheral blood. The chain employs TRBV30 and TRBJ2-5. CDR3 amino acids: CASSLDEQETQYF.